The 2 T cell receptor beta chains given below trace back to one sample, sequenced in a study of T cell changes during pregnancy in multiple sclerosis. This table comes from immunoSEQ multiplex PCR, and its TCRdb copy is limited to in-frame clones, with some not included. The data show 37,000 or so clones, approximately 94% seen once. The starting material was peripheral blood, obtained in the third trimester of pregnancy. Every receptor here comes from a female donor with multiple sclerosis, enrolled in a pregnancy study.

The CDR3: CASYQDLYNEQFF. DNA for the CDR3: TGCGCCAGCTACCAGGACTTGTACAATGAGCAGTTCTTC. V gene TRBV4-1 combines with J gene TRBJ2-1, with D maybe TRBD2 (5 bases). This CDR3 is built from 13 residues. The V end lost 8 bases, the J end lost 4 bases, and 12 bases lay between the germline ends. Germline CDR1 is MGHRA and CDR2 is YSYEKL.

The CDR3 sequence is CASSTGTSFNEQFF. In DNA, the CDR3 is TGTGCCAGTAGTACCGGGACTAGCTTTAATGAGCAGTTCTTC. The V gene is TRBV19, the J gene TRBJ2-1; 9 bases are shared with TRBD2. Trimming removed 4 bases from V and 7 bases from J; junction bases left unmatched: 5. CDR1 and CDR2 (germline): LNHDA, SQIVND (reference sequence). The CDR3 covers 14 residues.